This is a list of T cell receptor beta chains from one sample in a study of control samples from healthy donors and cancer patients. Here immunoSEQ multiplex PCR was the method, and the copy in TCRdb shows in-frame clones only, minus some. The repertoire holds about 90,000 clones, with just over 90% as singletons. The specimen sequenced was blood. All receptors come from a young woman in good health. CDR3s include the opening cysteine and the closing phenylalanine or tryptophan. D genes are given only for firm matches. Size tells how often a clone was seen (once, few, many) or the class of an expanded clone, and some rows leave it out.

>NA|TRBJ1-1|TRBV7-9|NA
CASSLARQEAFF
TGTGCCAGCAGCCTAGCGCGCCAGGAAGCTTTCTTT
>NA|TRBJ1-2|TRBV12-3/TRBV12-4|NA
CASRRTDNYGYTF
TGTGCCAGCAGGCGGACAGATAACTATGGCTACACCTTC
>NA|TRBJ2-7|TRBV9|NA
CASSVSTGGRSNEQYF
TGTGCCAGCAGCGTAAGCACGGGGGGCCGCTCGAACGAGCAGTACTTC
>TRBD1|TRBJ1-2|TRBV18|NA
CASSTLPGTDYGYTF
TGTGCCAGCTCAACCCTTCCCGGGACAGATTATGGCTACACCTTC
>TRBD2|TRBJ2-7|TRBV14|NA
CASSTSGSSYEQYF
TGTGCCAGCTCGACTAGCGGCAGCTCCTACGAGCAGTACTTC
>NA|TRBJ1-6|TRBV9|NA
CASSVDPGSYNSPLHF
TGTGCCAGCAGCGTAGACCCGGGATCCTATAATTCACCCCTCCACTTT
>NA|TRBJ1-1|TRBV28|NA
CASGFVEAFF
TGTGCCAGCGGGTTCGTTGAAGCTTTCTTT
>TRBD1|TRBJ1-1|TRBV9|once
CASSSRQGSKPEAFF
TGTGCCAGCAGCTCCCGACAGGGTTCGAAGCCTGAAGCTTTCTTT
>TRBD2|TRBJ2-5|TRBV7-2|NA
CASSLFGGGEETQYF
TGTGCCAGCAGCTTATTTGGGGGGGGAGAAGAGACCCAGTACTTC
>NA|TRBJ1-4|TRBV3-1/TRBV3-2|NA
CASSQDLLGTNEKLFF
TGTGCCAGCAGCCAAGACCTACTCGGGACTAATGAAAAACTGTTTTTT
>NA|TRBJ1-5|TRBV4-1|NA
CASSQDRGESQPQHF
TGCGCCAGCAGCCAAGATAGGGGGGAAAGCCAGCCCCAGCATTTT
>NA|TRBJ1-3|TRBV21-1|NA
CASSPQGRASSGNTIYF
TGTGCCAGCAGCCCCCAAGGGCGGGCCAGCTCTGGAAACACCATATATTTT
>NA|TRBJ1-1|TRBV7-2|NA
CASSLSGNTEAFF
TGTGCCAGCAGCTTGTCAGGGAACACTGAAGCTTTCTTT
>NA|TRBJ1-2|TRBV6-1|NA
CASSEGGRGYGYTF
TGTGCCAGCAGTGAAGGGGGCAGGGGCTATGGCTACACCTTC
>NA|TRBJ2-7|TRBV7-2|NA
CASSLATEGFYEQYF
TGTGCCAGCAGCTTAGCGACAGAAGGCTTCTACGAGCAGTACTTC
>TRBD1|TRBJ1-5|TRBV2|NA
CASSDLDRAGNQPQHF
TGTGCCAGCAGTGACCTCGACAGGGCGGGCAATCAGCCCCAGCATTTT
>TRBD1|TRBJ2-1|TRBV9|NA
CASSPVLRQGAYNEQFF
TGTGCCAGCAGCCCCGTTCTCCGGCAGGGGGCCTACAATGAGCAGTTCTTC
>TRBD2|TRBJ2-7|TRBV27|NA
CASSLLRLAGAYEQYF
TGTGCCAGCAGTTTATTACGGCTAGCGGGGGCCTACGAGCAGTACTTC
>NA|TRBJ1-6|TRBV19|NA
CASSIEGRNSPLHF
TGTGCCAGTAGTATAGAGGGAAGGAATTCACCCCTCCACTTT
>NA|TRBJ2-7|TRBV5-4|NA
CASSIDRLLDEQYF
TGTGCCAGCAGCATAGACAGGCTCCTGGACGAGCAGTACTTC
>NA|TRBJ1-1|TRBV27|NA
CASSLVAPLLNTEAFF
TGTGCCAGCAGTTTAGTAGCGCCCCTATTGAACACTGAAGCTTTCTTT
>NA|TRBJ1-3|TRBV5-1|NA
CASSLGQQGNTIYF
TGCGCCAGCAGCTTGGGACAGCAAGGAAACACCATATATTTT
>NA|TRBJ1-1|TRBV7-9|NA
CASSPNVPGEAFF
TGTGCCAGCAGCCCCAATGTTCCGGGTGAAGCTTTCTTT
>NA|TRBJ2-2|TRBV7-9|NA
CASSSSQGRPLINTGELFF
TGTGCCAGCAGCTCTTCCCAGGGCAGGCCACTTATCAACACCGGGGAGCTGTTTTTT
>NA|TRBJ2-7|TRBV3-1/TRBV3-2|NA
CASSTGTQTYEQYF
TGTGCCAGCAGCACCGGGACACAAACCTACGAGCAGTACTTC
>NA|TRBJ2-5|TRBV5-1|NA
CASSLTGTQETQYF
TGCGCCAGCAGCTTGACCGGGACTCAAGAGACCCAGTACTTC
>TRBD2|TRBJ2-2|TRBV2|NA
CASRLAAGELFF
TGTGCCAGCAGACTAGCGGCCGGGGAGCTGTTTTTT
>NA|TRBJ1-1|TRBV10-1|NA
CASSAGPGEAAFF
TGCGCCAGCAGTGCGGGACCAGGGGAGGCAGCTTTCTTT
>TRBD1|TRBJ1-1|TRBV19|NA
CASSGRTGGATEAFF
TGTGCCAGTAGTGGACGGACAGGGGGCGCGACTGAAGCTTTCTTT
>NA|TRBJ1-1|TRBV19|NA
CASSPGLLNTEAFF
TGTGCCAGTTCACCGGGACTTTTGAACACTGAAGCTTTCTTT
>TRBD1|TRBJ2-7|TRBV10-3|NA
CAISPPRGTGSYEQYF
TGTGCCATCAGCCCGCCCCGCGGGACAGGGTCCTACGAGCAGTACTTC
>NA|TRBJ2-7|TRBV9|NA
CASSVSLEADYEQYF
TGTGCCAGCAGCGTTAGCCTCGAGGCAGACTACGAGCAGTACTTC
>TRBD1|TRBJ1-2|TRBV3-1/TRBV3-2|NA
CASSQGTGYGYTF
TGTGCCAGCAGCCAAGGGACAGGCTATGGCTACACCTTC
>TRBD1|TRBJ1-5|TRBV19|NA
CAGTGGKQPQHF
TGTGCCGGGACAGGGGGGAAACAGCCCCAGCATTTT
>NA|TRBJ1-4|TRBV6-5|NA
CASSLTGTNEKLFF
TGTGCCAGCAGCCTTACAGGGACTAATGAAAAACTGTTTTTT
>NA|TRBJ2-7|TRBV2|NA
CASSAGAGTYEQYF
TGTGCCAGCAGTGCAGGGGCTGGGACCTACGAGCAGTACTTC
>TRBD1|TRBJ2-1|TRBV29-1|once
CSVEEGGSLLGEQFF
TGCAGCGTTGAAGAAGGGGGCTCTCTTTTGGGTGAGCAGTTCTTC
>TRBD2|TRBJ2-1|TRBV11-3|NA
CASSLDLRGGQFF
TGTGCCAGCAGCTTAGATCTTCGGGGGGGCCAGTTCTTC
>TRBD2|TRBJ2-5|TRBV28|NA
CASSFTSGGAQYF
TGTGCCAGCAGTTTCACCTCGGGGGGGGCCCAGTACTTC
>NA|TRBJ1-2|TRBV21-1|NA
CASSTVGEGNGYTF
NA
>NA|TRBJ2-1|TRBV19|NA
CASSIEGTTLNNEQFF
TGTGCCAGTAGTATAGAAGGGACAACATTGAATAATGAGCAGTTCTTC
>NA|TRBJ2-1|TRBV5-1|few
CATRLGDGNEQFF
TGCGCCACTCGGTTGGGGGACGGCAATGAGCAGTTCTTC
>NA|TRBJ2-1|TRBV5-1|NA
CASSLFSARLGEQFF
TGCGCCAGCAGCTTGTTTTCAGCCAGATTAGGTGAGCAGTTCTTC